This TCR beta chain was documented in a study of blood T cell repertoires in COVID-19. Turning to the study itself: Spain, Italy and the United States supplied samples that represented acute and convalescent COVID-19. Sample material is recorded as cDNA or gDNA derived from T cells, B-cell-depleted T cells, or PBMCs.

As regards this clone: This may stem from a read error, because a much larger clone lies one nucleotide away.

Original handling: Reference gene primer amplification gave estimated nucleated cell counts. The table came from immunoSEQ multiplex PCR; TCRdb's copy has only in-frame clones and leaves some out. The V and J calls and clone size are taken from that table; D and trimming were inferred from the DNA. The repertoire holds about 240,000 clones, with roughly 80% as singletons. The sequencing input was peripheral blood. The receptor comes from a woman at least 80 years old with acute or convalescent COVID-19.

The CDR3 bases are TGTGCCAACAGCTTTGACCCGACAGGGGATCTCAAGCAGTTCTTC. This codes for CANSFDPTGDLKQFF. V and J are TRBV11-1 and TRBJ2-1; the match to TRBD1 covers 8 bases. This CDR3 has 15 amino acids. CDR1 is SGHAT and CDR2 is FQDESV in the germline V gene (reference sequence).